The 2 T cell receptor beta chains in this list originate from one sample, sequenced in a study of T cell responses to AZD1222 COVID-19 vaccine. Measured with immunoSEQ multiplex PCR; TCRdb has only the in-frame clones, and not every one. The table lists some 180,000 clones, over 80% of them singletons. The sample here was peripheral blood, taken 28 days after the second dose of the MenACWY control vaccine. The source is an adult who received the MenACWY meningococcal vaccine as a control.

The V call is TRBV19, the J call TRBJ1-5, with D perhaps TRBD1 (5 bases). CDR1 and CDR2 (germline): LNHDA, SQIVND (reference sequence). Trimming stripped 3 bases from V and 1 base from J, with 13 bases between. The CDR3 is 16 residues long. In DNA, the CDR3 is TGTGCCAGTAGTATGTCAGGGATGGGGAGCAATCAGCCCCAGCATTTT. Translation: CASSMSGMGSNQPQHF. Full variable domain (rest looked up from reference TRBV19 and TRBJ1-5): DGGITQSPKYLFRKEGQNVTLSCEQNLNHDAMYWYRQDPGQGLRLIYYSQIVNDFQKGDIAEGYSVSREKKESFPLTVTSAQKNPTAFYLCASSMSGMGSNQPQHFGDGTRLSIL.

The chain recombines TRBV19 with TRBJ1-6; TRBD1 is a possible D gene (5 bases). CDR3 length: 15 amino acids. The V end was cut by 6 bases, the J end by 7 bases, with 16 bases between. In germline, CDR1 is LNHDA, CDR2 SQIVND (reference sequence). CDR3 nucleotides: TGTGCCAGTAGAATCCACCAGGGAGAGAATTCACCCCTCCACTTT. As protein: CASRIHQGENSPLHF.